This TCR beta chain stems from a study of prognosis after radiotherapy for stage I lung cancer. Study-level background: Fourteen of the patients were found to have newly diagnosed primary stage I lung tumors, and four or five were living with oligometastatic NSCLC after surgical resection of the primary tumor. Radiotherapy: SBRT, 3 to 5 fractions, biologically effective dose at least 100 Gy. Study-wide points: Counted unique TCR clones declined after stereotactic body radiation therapy (median about 10,000 versus 6,900). A difference in TRBV and TRBJ gene usage was reportedly seen between patients with and without metastases.

The sample holds many counts of this clonotype. No antigen is known for it. Template was genomic DNA; TCR beta CDR3 amplified in two multiplex PCR rounds. Gene-specific primers for each TRBV and TRBJ gene drove first-round PCR. MiXCR, run by TCRdb on the multiplex PCR reads, gives a single entry per CDR3 protein. Of about 20,000 distinct CDR3 sequences in the sample, 44% are singletons; the top ten hold 35% to 50%. The sequenced sample was PBMCs, obtained before or after stereotactic body radiation therapy (not recorded which). The origin of this receptor is a donor at least 50 years old with non-small cell lung cancer.

The CDR3 nucleotides read TGTGCCAGTAGTATAAGACAGGTCAGCACAGATACGCAGTATTTT. Translation gives CASSIRQVSTDTQYF. The rearrangement links TRBV19 to TRBJ2-3; a possible D gene is TRBD1 (6 bases). CDR1 and CDR2 from the germline V gene are LNHDA and SQIVND (reference sequence). V was cut by 2 bases and J by 0 bases, with 9 bases left in between. The CDR3 covers 15 residues.